These 9 T cell receptor beta chains were all obtained from the same sample, sequenced in a study of blood T cell repertoires in COVID-19. This table comes from immunoSEQ multiplex PCR, and its TCRdb copy is limited to in-frame clones, with some not included. This table holds some 400,000 clones, over 75% found once. Sequencing was carried out using PBMCs or T cells enriched from blood (not recorded which). These receptors all come from a man aged 30-40 years who had recovered from COVID-19.

This chain connects TRBV15 to TRBJ1-5; possible D gene TRBD1, 6 bases. This CDR3 is 15 amino acids long. Germline V CDR1 and CDR2: LNHNV, YYDKDF (reference sequence). V was cut by 0 bases and J by 5 bases, with 11 bases left in between. The CDR3 region has the DNA TGTGCCACCAGCAGAGATCGGGGGGGCTATCAGCCCCAGCATTTT. It codes for CATSRDRGGYQPQHF.

The CDR3 region has the DNA TGTGCCAGCAGCTTAGTCGGCAGGGGATTGGGAGAGACCCAGTACTTC. It specifies CASSLVGRGLGETQYF. The chain recombines TRBV7-6 with TRBJ2-5; weak D call: TRBD1 (6 bases). The CDR3 has 16 residues. Germline V gene lookup returns CDR1 SGHVS and CDR2 FNYEAQ. With 1 base removed from V and 4 bases from J, the gap between germline ends came to 16 bases.

The gene calls are TRBV6-5 and TRBJ1-1; D possibly corresponds to TRBD1 (5 bases). V was clipped by 4 bases and J by 10 bases, with 16 bases between them. Germline CDR1 reads MNHEY; CDR2 reads SVGAGI. The CDR3 is 13 residues long. CDR3 loop: CASSSAKGVGAFF. In DNA form, the CDR3 reads TGTGCCAGCAGTTCTGCGAAAGGGGTGGGAGCTTTCTTT.

The chain has TRBV7-8 and TRBJ2-7, with D hard to call. Trimming removed 2 bases from V and 5 bases from J, with 13 bases in between. The CDR3 sequence is 14 residues long. Germline-derived CDR1 and CDR2 are SGHVS and FQNEAQ. Here the CDR3 reads CASSLRLVQNEQYF. The CDR3 DNA sequence: TGTGCCAGCAGCTTACGCCTGGTGCAGAACGAGCAGTACTTC.

This chain links TRBV7-2 with TRBJ1-1; 9 positions agree with TRBD1. CDR1 SGHTA and CDR2 FQGNSA come from the germline V gene. CDR3 length: 15 residues. V was clipped by 5 bases and J by 3 bases; unmatched bases: 7. CDR3 in DNA: TGTGCCAGCAGCACCGGGACAGGGAGAGACACTGAAGCTTTCTTT. Translated: CASSTGTGRDTEAFF.

The chain carries TRBV19 and TRBJ2-3; TRBD2 matches at 7 bases. V shed 4 bases and J 6 bases; nucleotides not matched to a gene: 4. There are 13 residues in the CDR3. Germline CDR1 LNHDA, CDR2 SQIVND (reference sequence). The CDR3 protein is CASSKTSADTQYF. In DNA, the CDR3 is TGTGCCAGTAGTAAAACTAGCGCGGATACGCAGTATTTT. The full variable domain, its missing parts supplied by reference TRBV19 and TRBJ2-3, is DGGITQSPKYLFRKEGQNVTLSCEQNLNHDAMYWYRQDPGQGLRLIYYSQIVNDFQKGDIAEGYSVSREKKESFPLTVTSAQKNPTAFYLCASSKTSADTQYFGPGTRLTVL.

The rearrangement uses TRBV15 and TRBJ2-2; D call uncertain. This CDR3 contains 16 residues. The germline V gene has CDR1 LNHNV and CDR2 YYDKDF (reference sequence). Trimming removed 0 bases at V and 6 bases at J, with 14 bases between. CDR3 in amino acids: CATSRDQIALAGELFF. The CDR3 DNA reads as TGTGCCACCAGCAGAGATCAGATCGCCCTTGCCGGGGAGCTGTTTTTT.

On this clone itself: The junction differs from germline at one of its ends, possibly a read error. The rearrangement joins TRBV7-7 to TRBJ1-4; no firm D call. There are 15 residues in the CDR3. The germline V gene has CDR1 SSHAT and CDR2 FNYEAQ (reference sequence). Written as DNA, the CDR3 is TGTGCTAGCAGCATAAAACCGGGATACTATGAAAAACTGTTTTTT. The encoded protein is CASSIKPGYYEKLFF. Looking up the rest from reference TRBV7-7 and TRBJ1-4 gives the full variable domain: GAGVSQSPRYKVTKRGQDVTLRCDPISSHATLYWYQQALGQGPEFLTYFNYEAQPDKSGLPSDRFSAERPEGSISTLTIQRTEQRDSAMYRCASSIKPGYYEKLFFGSGTQLSVL.

The V gene is TRBV15, the J gene TRBJ1-6; D is unresolved. V dropped 0 bases and J dropped 7 bases, with 13 bases sitting between them. Germline V gene lookup returns CDR1 LNHNV and CDR2 YYDKDF (reference sequence). CDR3 length: 16 amino acids. The CDR3 here is CATSRDPAPGNSPLHF. The CDR3 nucleotides read TGTGCCACCAGCAGAGATCCGGCGCCGGGGAATTCACCCCTCCACTTT.